In this sample, the clone carrying this T cell receptor (beta chain) turned up a few times. What it recognizes is unknown. Trimming removed 8 bases at V and 4 bases at J, with 17 bases between. Germline-derived CDR1 and CDR2 are MNHEY and SVGEGT. The CDR3 spans 14 residues. This specimen comes from a study of regulatory T cells in long-lasting Graves disease. General study findings and limits: TCR diversity was lower in persistent than newly diagnosed Graves' disease.

Arm-PCR of CDR3 regions and iRepertoire HTBI primers were used to build TCR beta libraries. MiXCR was run by TCRdb on the multiplex PCR reads, yielding one entry per CDR3 protein. The data show 400,000 to 500,000 distinct CDR3 sequences, 11% to 15% seen once. Sample time point: newly diagnosed GD, antithyroid drugs for less than 3 months. PBMC-derived RNA was used for the TCR library. These data also formed part of another study, on T cells in Graves' hyperthyroidism and ophthalmopathy. Per that paper: The diagnoses drew upon clinical symptoms, serum thyroxine and TRAb, thyroid ultrasound and orbital computed tomography.

The receptor's source is a woman in her fifties or sixties with Graves disease. Sequencing was performed on peripheral blood mononuclear cells (PBMCs), taken at new diagnosis, from a patient treated with antithyroid drugs. The V and J genes are TRBV6-2 or TRBV6-3 and TRBJ1-1; possible D gene TRBD1, 5 bases. The CDR3 nucleotides read TGTGCCAGCCAACCGGGACTCGTGGGCACTGAAGCTTTCTTT. Amino acid sequence: CASQPGLVGTEAFF.